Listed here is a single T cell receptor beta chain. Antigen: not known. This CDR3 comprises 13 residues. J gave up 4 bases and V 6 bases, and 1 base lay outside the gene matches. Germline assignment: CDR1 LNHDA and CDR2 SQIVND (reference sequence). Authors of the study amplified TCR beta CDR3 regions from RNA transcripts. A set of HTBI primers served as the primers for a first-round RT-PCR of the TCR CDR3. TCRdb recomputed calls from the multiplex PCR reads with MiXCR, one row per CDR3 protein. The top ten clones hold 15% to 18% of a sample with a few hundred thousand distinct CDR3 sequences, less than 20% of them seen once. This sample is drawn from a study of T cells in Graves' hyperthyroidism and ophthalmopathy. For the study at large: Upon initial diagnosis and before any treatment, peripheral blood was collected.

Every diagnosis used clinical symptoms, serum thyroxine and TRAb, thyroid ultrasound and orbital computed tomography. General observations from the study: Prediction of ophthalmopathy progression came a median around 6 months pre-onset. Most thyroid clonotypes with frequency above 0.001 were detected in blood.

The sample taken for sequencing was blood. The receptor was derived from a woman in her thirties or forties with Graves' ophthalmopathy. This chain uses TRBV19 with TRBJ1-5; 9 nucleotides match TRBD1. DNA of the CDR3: TGTGCCAGTAGGACAGGGGGGAATCAGCCCCAGCATTTT. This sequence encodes CASRTGGNQPQHF.